The 5 T cell receptor beta chains in this list originate from one sample, sequenced in a study of PD-1 blockade in classical Hodgkin lymphoma. Time point here: cycle 4 day 1 (C4D1), after 6 weeks of nivolumab. Each of the patients experienced relapse following autologous stem cell transplantation, and their brentuximab vedotin exposure differed. Magnetic depletion of unwanted cells isolated CD4+ T cells from thawed PBMCs. Clones were sequenced by immunoSEQ multiplex PCR, and TCRdb holds only the in-frame ones, with some missing. The table lists roughly 29,000 clones, more than 70% of them singletons. The source material was CD4+ T cells from blood, sampled before the fourth cycle of nivolumab. Every receptor here comes from a human donor with classical Hodgkin lymphoma.

CDR3 protein: CASSSNPSGQETQYF. In DNA, the CDR3 is TGTGCCAGCAGCTCCAACCCTAGCGGCCAAGAGACCCAGTACTTC. The chain recombines TRBV7-6 with TRBJ2-5; 7 bases map to TRBD2. V lost 4 bases to trimming and J lost 1 base; unmatched junction nucleotides: 6. Germline V gene sequence: CDR1 SGHVS, CDR2 FNYEAQ. CDR3 length: 15 residues.

Details on this clone: Different DNA sequences within this sample yield the same CDR3. This CDR3 reads CASSLGHRDTTYEQYF. The CDR3 bases are TGCGCCAGCAGCTTGGGCCACAGGGACACCACCTACGAGCAGTACTTC. The chain employs TRBV5-1 and TRBJ2-7; possible D gene TRBD1, 6 bases. CDR1 and CDR2 (germline): SGHRS, YFSETQ. The CDR3 runs 16 residues. Between the trimmed V and J ends, which lost 0 bases and 2 bases, there was a span of 15 bases.

The chain couples TRBV5-1 to TRBJ2-1; TRBD1 might be the D (5 bases). The CDR3 is 12 residues long. Trimming cost V 6 bases and J 9 bases, with 13 bases left between them. CDR1 is SGHRS and CDR2 is YFSETQ in the germline V gene. The CDR3 here is CASTSGIGEQFF. As DNA, the CDR3 is TGCGCCAGCACCTCAGGGATTGGTGAGCAGTTCTTC. The complete variable domain, with remaining parts taken from reference TRBV5-1 and TRBJ2-1, reads KAGVTQTPRYLIKTRGQQVTLSCSPISGHRSVSWYQQTPGQGLQFLFEYFSETQRNKGNFPGRFSGRQFSNSRSEMNVSTLELGDSALYLCASTSGIGEQFFGPGTRLTVL.

The V gene is TRBV5-8, the J gene TRBJ2-3; D not resolved. Germline V gene sequence: CDR1 SGHTS, CDR2 YDEGEE. The ends were cut back, 7 bases at V and 0 bases at J, with 12 bases in the middle. CDR3 length equals 14 residues. The CDR3 DNA is TGTGCCAGCCTCCAAGAGCTTAGCACAGATACGCAGTATTTT. Encoded protein: CASLQELSTDTQYF.

The gene calls are TRBV28 and TRBJ2-7; D might be TRBD1 (6 bases). Trimming took 7 bases from V and 8 from J, leaving 18 bases between them. Germline assignment: CDR1 MDHEN and CDR2 SYDVKM. The CDR3 is made up of 13 amino acids. As DNA, the CDR3 is TGTGCCAGCACTCTCTTAAGACAGGCTAAGCAGTACTTC. Translating gives CASTLLRQAKQYF.